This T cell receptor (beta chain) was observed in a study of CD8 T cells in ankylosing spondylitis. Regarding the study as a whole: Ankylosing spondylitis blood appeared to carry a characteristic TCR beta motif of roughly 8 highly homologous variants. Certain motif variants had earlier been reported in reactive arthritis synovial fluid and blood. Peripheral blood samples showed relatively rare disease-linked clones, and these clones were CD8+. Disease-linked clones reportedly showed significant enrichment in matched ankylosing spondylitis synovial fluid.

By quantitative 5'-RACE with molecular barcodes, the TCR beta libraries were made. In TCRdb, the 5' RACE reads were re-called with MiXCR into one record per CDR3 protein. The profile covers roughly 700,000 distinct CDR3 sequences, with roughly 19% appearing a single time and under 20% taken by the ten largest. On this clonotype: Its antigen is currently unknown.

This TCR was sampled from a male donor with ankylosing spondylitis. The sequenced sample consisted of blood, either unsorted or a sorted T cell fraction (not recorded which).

The CDR3 spells CASSIYAGTPDNEQFF. For the CDR3, the DNA is TGTGCCAGCAGTATATATGCGGGAACCCCAGACAATGAGCAGTTCTTC. This rearrangement joins TRBV12-3 or TRBV12-4 to TRBJ2-1; maybe TRBD2 (6 bases). Deletions cut 5 bases from V and 5 bases from J, with 19 bases between. The CDR3 has 16 amino acids.